This is a list of T cell receptor beta chains from one sample in a study of blood T cells in healthy people across ages. TCRdb re-derived calls from the 5' RACE reads in MiXCR, one entry per CDR3 protein. The repertoire consists of just under 900,000 distinct CDR3 sequences, with under 30% occurring once and the leading ten covering approximately 15%. The material sequenced was blood. These receptor sequences come from a woman aged 80 or over in good health. Each CDR3 is given with its conserved first and last residue. A D gene is named only where the DNA matches it firmly. The size field is filled for only some rows; it gives once, few, many or a size class.

size: many; D: -; V: TRBV20-1; J: TRBJ1-5; CDR3: CSAQDSHLKTQHF; DNA: TGCAGTGCTCAAGACAGCCACCTTAAAACCCAGCATTTT
size: -; D: TRBD2; V: TRBV20-1; J: TRBJ2-5; CDR3: CSARVLAGGQETQYF; DNA: TGCAGTGCTAGAGTCCTAGCGGGCGGGCAAGAGACCCAGTACTTC
size: many; D: -; V: TRBV11-2; J: TRBJ1-2; CDR3: CASSLEGASNYGYTF; DNA: TGTGCCAGCAGCTTAGAAGGGGCGTCAAACTATGGCTACACCTTC
size: -; D: -; V: TRBV30; J: TRBJ2-5; CDR3: CAWSVGAGGETQYF; DNA: TGTGCCTGGAGTGTAGGGGCAGGGGGGGAGACCCAGTACTTC
size: few; D: TRBD1; V: TRBV18; J: TRBJ2-3; CDR3: CASSPRGGMITDTQYF; DNA: TGTGCCAGCTCACCTCGAGGGGGCATGATCACAGATACGCAGTATTTT
size: once; D: -; V: TRBV3-1; J: TRBJ1-2; CDR3: CASSLIGRHCGYTF; DNA: TGTGCCAGCAGCCTGATAGGCAGGCACTGTGGCTACACCTTC
size: many; D: -; V: TRBV4-3; J: TRBJ1-5; CDR3: CASSQMPSVGPQHF; DNA: TGCGCCAGCAGCCAAATGCCGAGCGTTGGGCCCCAGCATTTT
size: -; D: -; V: TRBV18; J: TRBJ1-4; CDR3: CASSSGQNEKLFF; DNA: TGTGCCAGCTCATCAGGACAGAATGAAAAACTGTTTTTT
size: -; D: -; V: TRBV5-1; J: TRBJ2-5; CDR3: CASSLYTGTETQYF; DNA: TGCGCCAGCAGCTTGTATACAGGGACGGAGACCCAGTACTTC
size: -; D: TRBD1; V: TRBV5-1; J: TRBJ1-2; CDR3: CASSLGTAPYGYTF; DNA: TGCGCCAGCAGCCTAGGGACAGCCCCCTATGGCTACACCTTC
size: many; D: -; V: TRBV9; J: TRBJ2-5; CDR3: CASSLGAVQETQYF; DNA: TGTGCCAGCAGCCTCGGGGCGGTTCAAGAGACCCAGTACTTC
size: many; D: -; V: TRBV20-1; J: TRBJ2-1; CDR3: CSAAHGQGITGGSDEQFF; DNA: TGCAGTGCTGCCCACGGACAGGGAATTACGGGAGGATCCGATGAGCAGTTCTTC
size: -; D: -; V: TRBV27; J: TRBJ2-7; CDR3: CASSLWQGAYEQYF; DNA: TGTGCCAGCAGTTTATGGCAGGGTGCCTACGAGCAGTACTTC
size: -; D: -; V: TRBV7-2; J: TRBJ1-5; CDR3: CASSLACLGNQPQHF; DNA: TGTGCCAGCAGCTTAGCCTGTTTAGGGAATCAGCCCCAGCATTTT
size: -; D: -; V: TRBV6-6; J: TRBJ2-5; CDR3: CASSYSRQAAQETQYF; DNA: TGTGCCAGCAGTTACTCAAGGCAGGCAGCCCAAGAGACCCAGTACTTC
size: -; D: TRBD1; V: TRBV20-1; J: TRBJ1-4; CDR3: CSAPTGGRKLFF; DNA: TGCAGTGCACCTACAGGGGGCCGAAAACTGTTTTTT
size: -; D: -; V: TRBV12-3/TRBV12-4; J: TRBJ1-1; CDR3: CASSPSTGKVTEAFF; DNA: TGTGCCAGCAGTCCCTCTACAGGGAAAGTCACTGAAGCTTTCTTT
size: -; D: -; V: TRBV11-3; J: TRBJ2-3; CDR3: CASSFLPGGTDTQYF; DNA: TGTGCCAGCAGCTTCTTGCCTGGTGGCACAGATACGCAGTATTTT
size: -; D: -; V: TRBV5-1; J: TRBJ1-5; CDR3: CASSLDRPDQPQHF; DNA: TGCGCCAGCAGCTTGGACAGGCCGGATCAGCCCCAGCATTTT
size: -; D: -; V: TRBV5-1; J: TRBJ1-1; CDR3: CASGAGENTEAFF; DNA: TGCGCCAGCGGGGCAGGAGAGAACACTGAAGCTTTCTTT
size: -; D: TRBD1; V: TRBV10-3; J: TRBJ2-5; CDR3: CTVSGQGASNEQYF; DNA: TGTACCGTCAGCGGACAGGGGGCTTCCAATGAGCAGTACTTC
size: once; D: -; V: TRBV9; J: TRBJ2-1; CDR3: CASSVTGATLHNEQFF; DNA: TGTGCCAGCAGCGTAACGGGGGCCACCCTTCACAATGAGCAGTTCTTC
size: -; D: -; V: TRBV10-3; J: TRBJ2-4; CDR3: CAISAPPNTSVLAKNIQYF; DNA: TGTGCCATCAGTGCCCCACCCAACACGAGCGTCTTAGCCAAAAACATTCAGTACTTC
size: -; D: TRBD2; V: TRBV6-5; J: TRBJ2-7; CDR3: CAGRLGLAGAYEQYF; DNA: TGTGCCGGCAGACTAGGACTAGCGGGGGCCTACGAGCAGTACTTC
size: -; D: -; V: TRBV5-6; J: TRBJ2-1; CDR3: CASSSALGEQFF; DNA: TGTGCCAGCAGCTCAGCCTTGGGTGAGCAGTTCTTC
size: -; D: -; V: TRBV27; J: TRBJ1-4; CDR3: CASRSNQGYPPTNEKLFF; DNA: TGTGCCAGCAGATCAAACCAGGGGTATCCCCCAACTAATGAAAAACTGTTTTTT
size: few; D: -; V: TRBV20-1; J: TRBJ1-2; CDR3: CSAILRLGSSANYGYTF; DNA: TGCAGTGCGATCTTAAGACTTGGGTCCTCAGCTAACTATGGCTACACCTTC
size: -; D: -; V: TRBV20-1; J: TRBJ1-5; CDR3: CSASDVGLGNQPQHF; DNA: TGCAGTGCTAGTGACGTGGGATTGGGCAATCAGCCCCAGCATTTT
size: many; D: TRBD2; V: TRBV6-5; J: TRBJ2-5; CDR3: CASRYSPSLAGRETQYF; DNA: TGTGCCAGCAGATATTCTCCATCACTAGCGGGGAGGGAGACCCAGTACTTC
size: -; D: -; V: TRBV6-1; J: TRBJ2-4; CDR3: CASSELHQFNIQYF; DNA: TGTGCCAGCAGCGAACTACACCAATTCAACATTCAGTACTTC
size: -; D: TRBD1; V: TRBV18; J: TRBJ2-7; CDR3: CASSPGGRGLEQYF; DNA: TGTGCCAGCTCACCGGGGGGCAGGGGGCTCGAGCAGTACTTC
size: -; D: -; V: TRBV27; J: TRBJ1-2; CDR3: CASSLSGLKGGYTF; DNA: TGTGCCAGCAGTTTATCAGGGCTAAAAGGGGGCTACACCTTC
size: few; D: -; V: TRBV3-1; J: TRBJ1-1; CDR3: CASSPFVGTEAFF; DNA: TGTGCCAGCAGCCCCTTTGTAGGTACTGAAGCTTTCTTT
size: few; D: TRBD1; V: TRBV20-1; J: TRBJ2-3; CDR3: CSATTGASTDTQYF; DNA: TGCAGTGCAACGACAGGGGCCAGCACAGATACGCAGTATTTT
size: few; D: TRBD2; V: TRBV18; J: TRBJ2-1; CDR3: CASSSSLAGGMNGQFF; DNA: TGTGCCAGCTCGTCGTCACTAGCGGGGGGAATGAATGGGCAGTTCTTC
size: -; D: -; V: TRBV6-1; J: TRBJ1-1; CDR3: CATSDLGRTSGTEAFF; DNA: TGTGCCACGTCCGATCTGGGACGGACTTCGGGCACTGAAGCTTTCTTT
size: -; D: -; V: TRBV25-1; J: TRBJ1-2; CDR3: CASSEAGEAYGYTF; DNA: TGTGCCAGCAGTGAAGCAGGGGAGGCCTATGGCTACACCTTC
size: -; D: TRBD1; V: TRBV6-4; J: TRBJ1-2; CDR3: CASSDLRSDRVGSYYSYTF; DNA: TGTGCCAGCAGTGACTTAAGATCGGACAGGGTAGGGTCCTACTATAGCTACACCTTC
size: many; D: -; V: TRBV20-1; J: TRBJ2-7; CDR3: CSAGSLDGSYEQYF; DNA: TGCAGTGCTGGGTCTTTGGACGGCTCCTACGAGCAGTACTTC
size: -; D: -; V: TRBV21-1; J: TRBJ2-4; CDR3: CASSKREGRGKNIQYF; DNA: TGTGCCAGCAGCAAAAGGGAGGGAAGGGGCAAAAACATTCAGTACTTC
size: many; D: -; V: TRBV11-2; J: TRBJ2-3; CDR3: CASSPGEDTQYF; DNA: TGTGCCAGCAGCCCCGGGGAAGATACGCAGTATTTT
size: few; D: -; V: TRBV11-2; J: TRBJ1-1; CDR3: CASSPAGQVNTEAFF; DNA: TGTGCCAGCAGCCCCGCGGGGCAGGTGAACACTGAAGCTTTCTTT
size: many; D: -; V: TRBV18; J: TRBJ2-7; CDR3: CASSPNGGEQYF; DNA: TGTGCCAGCTCACCAAACGGAGGCGAGCAGTACTTC
size: once; D: -; V: TRBV5-1; J: TRBJ2-3; CDR3: CASSLAGNKYF; DNA: TGCGCCAGCAGCTTGGCCGGGAATAAGTATTTT
size: many; D: TRBD2; V: TRBV7-9; J: TRBJ2-1; CDR3: CASSRLALYNEQFF; DNA: TGTGCCAGCAGCCGACTAGCCCTCTACAATGAGCAGTTCTTC
size: few; D: -; V: TRBV20-1; J: TRBJ1-1; CDR3: CSASGARAFF; DNA: TGCAGTGCTAGTGGGGCGCGGGCTTTCTTT
size: many; D: TRBD1; V: TRBV12-3/TRBV12-4; J: TRBJ2-2; CDR3: CAIRGQGPGELFF; DNA: TGTGCCATCCGGGGACAGGGCCCCGGGGAGCTGTTTTTT
size: once; D: TRBD1; V: TRBV6-6; J: TRBJ1-2; CDR3: CASTLQGTKHGYTF; DNA: TGTGCCAGCACCCTACAGGGGACTAAGCATGGCTACACCTTC
size: many; D: TRBD1; V: TRBV6-2/TRBV6-3; J: TRBJ1-6; CDR3: CASTTPRTGSLSPLHF; DNA: TGTGCCAGCACCACACCCCGGACAGGGTCGTTATCACCCCTCCACTTT
size: many; D: -; V: TRBV12-3/TRBV12-4; J: TRBJ1-1; CDR3: CASGRMNTEAFF; DNA: TGTGCCAGCGGACGCATGAACACTGAAGCTTTCTTT
size: many; D: -; V: TRBV7-2; J: TRBJ2-1; CDR3: CASSWTRGSYNEQFF; DNA: TGTGCCAGCAGTTGGACTAGGGGGTCCTACAATGAGCAGTTCTTC
size: many; D: -; V: TRBV5-1; J: TRBJ1-1; CDR3: CASSTLGDTEAFF; DNA: TGCGCCAGCAGCACCCTGGGGGACACTGAAGCTTTCTTT
size: once; D: -; V: TRBV12-3/TRBV12-4; J: TRBJ2-1; CDR3: CASSLGQTPYNEQFF; DNA: TGTGCCAGCAGTTTAGGACAGACCCCCTACAATGAGCAGTTCTTC
size: -; D: TRBD1; V: TRBV6-2/TRBV6-3; J: TRBJ2-2; CDR3: CASSYSRGLRGPNTGELFF; DNA: TGTGCCAGCAGTTACTCGAGGGGCTTAAGGGGGCCGAACACCGGGGAGCTGTTTTTT
size: many; D: -; V: TRBV7-2; J: TRBJ1-2; CDR3: CASSLVVANGYGYTF; DNA: TGTGCCAGCAGCTTAGTGGTAGCGAACGGCTATGGCTACACCTTC